These 13 T cell receptor beta chains share one sample of origin, sequenced in a study of T cells after yellow fever vaccination. One entry per CDR3 protein, called by TCRdb with MiXCR from the 5' RACE reads. This table has 350,000 to 550,000 distinct CDR3 sequences, over 15% appearing once. The material sequenced was PBMCs, taken before the yellow fever booster vaccination. These receptors all come from a young man who received the YFV17D yellow fever vaccine.

The rearrangement joins TRBV28 to TRBJ2-5, with 9 bases fitting TRBD1. This CDR3 is 15 amino acids long. Germline V lookup: CDR1 MDHEN, CDR2 SYDVKM. Trimming took 5 bases from V and 3 from J; bases not matched to a gene: 7. Here the CDR3 reads CASSSGTGREETQYF. CDR3 nucleotide sequence: TGTGCCAGCAGTAGCGGGACAGGGAGGGAAGAGACCCAGTACTTC. Full variable domain (rest looked up from reference TRBV28 and TRBJ2-5): DVKVTQSSRYLVKRTGEKVFLECVQDMDHENMFWYRQDPGLGLRLIYFSYDVKMKEKGDIPEGYSVSREKKERFSLILESASTNQTSMYLCASSSGTGREETQYFGPGTRLLVL.

The V call is TRBV6-5, the J call TRBJ2-1; the match to TRBD1 covers 7 bases. The CDR3 is made up of 15 amino acids. With 0 bases clipped from V and 4 bases from J, the junction kept 3 bases outside the gene matches. Germline CDR1 reads MNHEY; CDR2 reads SVGAGI. The CDR3 here is CASSYSEGAYNEQFF. CDR3 DNA sequence: TGTGCCAGCAGTTACTCCGAGGGGGCTTACAATGAGCAGTTCTTC.

The V gene is TRBV7-6, the J gene TRBJ2-3, with TRBD1 as a possible D gene (6 bases). V was pared by 5 bases and J by 3 bases, with 18 bases between. From germline, CDR1 is SGHVS and CDR2 FNYEAQ. This CDR3 is 16 amino acids long. The CDR3 DNA is TGTGCCAGCAGCATGAGAGGGGGAAGTCGGACAGATACGCAGTATTTT. Translated, it gives CASSMRGGSRTDTQYF.

The chain carries TRBV4-1 and TRBJ2-4; TRBD1 matches 7 bases. The CDR3 has 15 amino acids. The ends lost 1 base at V and 8 bases at J; junction bases unmatched: 8. CDR1 is MGHRA and CDR2 is YSYEKL in the germline V gene. The chain's CDR3 is CASSQVGQVADIQYF. The CDR3, as DNA: TGCGCCAGCAGCCAAGTCGGACAGGTGGCGGACATTCAGTACTTC.

The rearrangement links TRBV7-9 to TRBJ1-2; D remains ambiguous. Trimming pared 3 bases from V and 6 bases from J, leaving 11 bases between. CDR3 length equals 13 residues. Germline CDR1 SEHNR, CDR2 FQNEAQ (reference sequence). CDR3 DNA sequence: TGTGCCAGCAGCTTCAGTTCCATCGATGGCTACACCTTC. It encodes CASSFSSIDGYTF.

The chain carries TRBV29-1 and TRBJ1-1, with D tentatively TRBD1 (5 bases). Germline lookup yields CDR1 SQVTM and CDR2 ANQGSEA. The CDR3 covers 13 residues. DNA of the CDR3: TGCGGTGGACTGCTGGGGGGGGGCACTGAAGCTTTCTTT. Its protein is CGGLLGGGTEAFF.

This clonotype was recorded a few times. The V call is TRBV5-1, the J call TRBJ2-5; 7 bases match TRBD1. The CDR3 covers 15 residues. Trimming at V came to 0 bases and at J to 4 bases, leaving 6 bases not matched to a gene. Germline V gives CDR1 SGHRS, CDR2 YFSETQ. CDR3 in DNA: TGCGCCAGCAGCTTGGAAAGGGGGCTTGGAGAGACCCAGTACTTC. Encoded protein: CASSLERGLGETQYF.

This rearrangement joins TRBV28 to TRBJ2-7; the match to TRBD2 covers 7 bases. The germline V gene has CDR1 MDHEN and CDR2 SYDVKM. The junction had 1 base not matched to a gene; V was cut back by 3 bases and J by 5 bases. CDR3 length: 12 amino acids. The CDR3 reads CASSFRGDEQYV. CDR3 sequence (DNA): TGTGCCAGCAGTTTCCGGGGGGACGAGCAGTACGTC.

The rearrangement uses TRBV7-2 and TRBJ2-3; no firm D call. The CDR3 is 14 amino acids. Germline V gene lookup returns CDR1 SGHTA and CDR2 FQGNSA. The V end was cut by 5 bases, the J end by 3 bases, with 12 bases between. CDR3 DNA sequence: TGTGCCAGCAGCCCCACGACGTCGACAGATACGCAGTATTTT. It is translated as CASSPTTSTDTQYF.

This clonotype was seen a few times. The V and J genes are TRBV5-1 and TRBJ2-1; no clear D. The V gene's germline CDR1 is SGHRS and CDR2 YFSETQ. The CDR3 runs to 13 residues. Trimming left V 0 bases short and J 7 bases short, with 8 bases between. CDR3 DNA: TGCGCCAGCAGCTTGGGGGCTAGGAATGAGCAGTTCTTC. Protein product: CASSLGARNEQFF.

This clonotype was detected ten times or more. V and J are TRBV7-2 and TRBJ2-5; 8 nucleotides line up with TRBD2. Germline CDR1 is SGHTA and CDR2 is FQGNSA. After removal of 2 bases from V and 5 bases from J, the junction contained 4 bases not matched to a gene. CDR3 length equals 14 residues. CDR3 DNA: TGTGCCAGCAGCTTACAGCGGGGGCGTGAGACCCAGTACTTC. As protein: CASSLQRGRETQYF.

This clonotype occurred a few times. The V call is TRBV4-3, the J call TRBJ1-5; no clear D. This CDR3 spans 15 amino acids. The V and J ends lost 1 base and 2 bases respectively, with 9 bases between them. From germline, CDR1 is LGHNA and CDR2 YSLEER. CDR3 in amino acids: CASSQGTARNQPQHF. The DNA of the CDR3 is TGCGCCAGCAGCCAAGGCACAGCCCGCAATCAGCCCCAGCATTTT.

This clonotype has only a few counts. This chain connects TRBV9 to TRBJ1-3; 7 nucleotides match TRBD1. The CDR3 length is 16 residues. Germline-derived CDR1 and CDR2 are SGDLS and YYNGEE. The J segment lost 4 bases and the V segment lost 1 base, leaving 8 bases of the junction unmatched. The CDR3 spells CASSVSLTGYGNTIYF. CDR3 nucleotides: TGTGCCAGCAGCGTATCCCTGACAGGGTACGGAAACACCATATATTTT.